This T cell receptor beta chain was sequenced for a study of regulatory T cells in long-lasting Graves disease. In this sample, this clonotype turned up a few times. Described time point: newly diagnosed GD, antithyroid drugs for less than 3 months. From PBMCs, RNA was extracted and then used to make the TCR library. Investigators prepared the TCR beta libraries by applying iRepertoire HTBI primers and Arm-PCR of CDR3 regions. Per the original methods: Detected in the samples were roughly 60 TRBV and under 15 TRBJ segments. Using its own MiXCR run on the multiplex PCR reads, TCRdb lists one record per CDR3 protein. The V and J calls were not made by the authors but by TCRdb's processing. This sample has roughly 410,000 distinct CDR3 sequences; about 15% occur once, and the top ten carry about 7.8%. CDR1 is LGHNA and CDR2 is YNFKEQ in the germline V gene. This CDR3 region has 17 residues. V shed 0 bases, J shed 0 bases, and the junction held 5 bases outside the gene matches.

This sample was shared with a second study, whose subject was T cells in Graves' hyperthyroidism and ophthalmopathy. As that report states: Initially, a first-round RT-PCR of the TCR CDR3 employed the HTBI primer set.

The sequence derives from a woman aged 40-49 years with Graves disease. The chain carries TRBV4-2 and TRBJ2-1; 7 bases are shared with TRBD2. This sample comprised peripheral blood mononuclear cells (PBMCs), obtained at new diagnosis, from a patient treated with antithyroid drugs. The CDR3 reads CASSQEAGLSSYNEQFF. The CDR3 DNA is TGTGCCAGCAGCCAAGAAGCGGGATTGAGCTCCTACAATGAGCAGTTCTTC.